This entry lists 11 T cell receptor beta chains sequenced from one sample in a study of OX40 agonist ivuxolimab in advanced cancers. Sequencing was performed with immunoSEQ multiplex PCR; in TCRdb, only in-frame clones are kept and a portion is missing. The sample carries more than 35,000 clones, around 80% recorded once. Specimen: CD4+ or CD8+ T cells sorted from blood, collected in a trial of the OX40 agonist ivuxolimab. These TCRs come from an adult with an advanced solid tumor such as melanoma, head and neck, liver or kidney cancer.

This rearrangement joins TRBV6-1 to TRBJ2-7, with a tentative D call TRBD2 (6 bases). Germline V gene sequence: CDR1 MNHNS, CDR2 SASEGT. The V end was cut by 3 bases, the J end by 9 bases, with 12 bases between. The CDR3 loop spans 12 amino acids. The CDR3 here is CASSDGGRSQYF. The CDR3 DNA follows: TGTGCCAGCAGTGACGGGGGAAGATCGCAGTACTTC.

This clone was detected a few times. The chain employs TRBV19 and TRBJ2-3; 8 bases fit TRBD2. This CDR3 has 15 amino acids. Germline V gene lookup returns CDR1 LNHDA and CDR2 SQIVND (reference sequence). V lost 5 bases and J lost 4; bases outside the gene matches: 8. The CDR3 DNA is TGTGCCAGTAGTCTATTAAGCGGGAGCTCAGATACGCAGTATTTT. It encodes CASSLLSGSSDTQYF.

V and J are TRBV7-2 and TRBJ2-1; 11 positions match TRBD2. This CDR3 contains 13 residues. The germline gives CDR1 SGHTA, CDR2 FQGNSA. J lost 11 bases, V lost 3 bases, and 3 bases had no gene match. CDR3 bases: TGTGCCAGCAGCTTGGGACTAGCGGATAAGCAGTTCTTC. As protein: CASSLGLADKQFF.

The V and J genes are TRBV4-3 and TRBJ1-4, with TRBD1 identical over 9 bases. Germline trimming cut 3 bases from V and 8 bases from J; bases unmatched to any gene: 13. The CDR3 is 17 residues long. From germline, CDR1 is LGHNA and CDR2 YSLEER. CDR3 protein: CASSHTPGQGVREKLFF. The CDR3 DNA sequence: TGCGCCAGCAGCCATACCCCGGGACAGGGCGTAAGGGAAAAACTGTTTTTT.

Only one count was recorded for this clone. The chain recombines TRBV4-1 with TRBJ2-1; 10 bases are shared with TRBD2. The V segment lost 0 bases and the J segment 6 bases; nucleotides outside the gene matches: 2. The CDR3 is made up of 15 amino acids. Germline CDR1 is MGHRA and CDR2 is YSYEKL. The CDR3 DNA follows: TGCGCCAGCAGCCAAGAGCTAGCGGGAGTCAATGAGCAGTTCTTC. This sequence encodes CASSQELAGVNEQFF.

CDR3 DNA: TGTGCCAGCAGCCCACCACGGGGGGGATCCACTGAAGCTTTCTTT. Protein product: CASSPPRGGSTEAFF. The V gene is TRBV5-4, the J gene TRBJ1-1, with D tentatively TRBD1 (5 bases). This CDR3 is 15 amino acids long. Per germline, CDR1 SGHNT and CDR2 YYREEE (reference sequence). Trimming took 4 bases from V and 4 from J, leaving 17 bases between them.

V gene TRBV6-1 combines with J gene TRBJ1-5, with D perhaps matching TRBD1 (5 bases). Germline assignment: CDR1 MNHNS and CDR2 SASEGT. This CDR3 is 13 amino acids long. With 5 bases removed from V and 5 bases from J, the gap between germline ends came to 10 bases. The CDR3 spells CASSSRDDQPQHF. CDR3 DNA sequence: TGTGCCAGCAGTTCCAGGGATGATCAGCCCCAGCATTTT.

J is TRBJ2-5 and V is TRBV7-2; 9 positions agree with TRBD2. Per germline, CDR1 SGHTA and CDR2 FQGNSA. Trimming at V came to 3 bases and at J to 6 bases, leaving 8 bases not matched to a gene. CDR3 length equals 15 residues. The DNA for the CDR3 is TGTGCCAGCAGCTTCCAGGGCGGGGGGGGACAGACCCAGTACTTC. The encoded protein is CASSFQGGGGQTQYF.

The chain links TRBV19 to TRBJ1-1; the D gene is possibly TRBD1 (6 bases). Trimming pared 3 bases from V and 5 bases from J, leaving 13 bases between. Germline V gene data show CDR1 as LNHDA and CDR2 as SQIVND (reference sequence). The CDR3 contains 14 residues. CDR3 residues: CASSMDSGSTEAFF. The CDR3 nucleotides are TGTGCCAGTAGTATGGACAGTGGGAGTACTGAAGCTTTCTTT.

This clone was seen a single time. This chain joins TRBV7-2 and TRBJ2-1, with 10 bases fitting TRBD2. This CDR3 contains 15 residues. Germline trimming cut 5 bases from V and 6 bases from J; bases unmatched to any gene: 7. CDR1 and CDR2 from the germline V gene are SGHTA and FQGNSA. The CDR3 is CASSPPASGSNEQFF. The CDR3 DNA reads TGTGCCAGCAGCCCCCCAGCTAGCGGGAGCAATGAGCAGTTCTTC.

This rearrangement joins TRBV11-2 to TRBJ2-3; D might be TRBD2 (5 bases). The germline V gene has CDR1 SGHAT and CDR2 FQNNGV. This CDR3 is 17 amino acids long. Trimming shortened V by 1 base and J by 0 bases, and 14 bases separated the two germline ends. The CDR3 loop reads CASSLVGPGISTDTQYF. CDR3 DNA: TGTGCCAGCAGCTTAGTAGGTCCCGGGATCAGCACAGATACGCAGTATTTT.